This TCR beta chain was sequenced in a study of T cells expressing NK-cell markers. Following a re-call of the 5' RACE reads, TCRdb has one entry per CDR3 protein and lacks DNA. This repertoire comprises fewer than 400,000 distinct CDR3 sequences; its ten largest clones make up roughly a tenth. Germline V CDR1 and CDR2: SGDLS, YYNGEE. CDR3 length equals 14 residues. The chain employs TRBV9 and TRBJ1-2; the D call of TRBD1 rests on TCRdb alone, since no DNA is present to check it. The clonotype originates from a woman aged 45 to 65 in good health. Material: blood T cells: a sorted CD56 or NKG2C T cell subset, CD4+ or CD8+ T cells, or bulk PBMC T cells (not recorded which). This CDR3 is CASSAVGQGGGYTF.